This record concerns one T cell receptor beta chain sequence. This sample is drawn from a study of blood T cell repertoires in COVID-19. Study details: The study drew acute and convalescent COVID-19 samples from the United States, Italy and Spain. Sample material is recorded as cDNA or gDNA derived from T cells, B-cell-depleted T cells, or PBMCs.

This CDR3 has 14 amino acids. With 7 bases removed from V and 7 bases from J, the gap between germline ends came to 13 bases. Germline V gives CDR1 KGHDR, CDR2 SFDVKD. As originally analysed: Reference gene primer amplification in the assay estimated nucleated cell counts. Method: immunoSEQ multiplex PCR; TCRdb's copy keeps in-frame clones and lacks some. That table gives V, J and clone size, and the DNA gave D and trimming. The sample has over 100,000 clones; 84% are singletons. The chain couples TRBV24-1 to TRBJ1-6; the D gene is possibly TRBD1 (5 bases). The sequencing input was peripheral blood. The clonotype comes from a woman aged 55-69 years with acute or convalescent COVID-19. CDR3 in amino acids: CATREGGENSPLHF. As DNA, the CDR3 is TGTGCCACCAGAGAGGGAGGGGAAAATTCACCCCTCCACTTT.